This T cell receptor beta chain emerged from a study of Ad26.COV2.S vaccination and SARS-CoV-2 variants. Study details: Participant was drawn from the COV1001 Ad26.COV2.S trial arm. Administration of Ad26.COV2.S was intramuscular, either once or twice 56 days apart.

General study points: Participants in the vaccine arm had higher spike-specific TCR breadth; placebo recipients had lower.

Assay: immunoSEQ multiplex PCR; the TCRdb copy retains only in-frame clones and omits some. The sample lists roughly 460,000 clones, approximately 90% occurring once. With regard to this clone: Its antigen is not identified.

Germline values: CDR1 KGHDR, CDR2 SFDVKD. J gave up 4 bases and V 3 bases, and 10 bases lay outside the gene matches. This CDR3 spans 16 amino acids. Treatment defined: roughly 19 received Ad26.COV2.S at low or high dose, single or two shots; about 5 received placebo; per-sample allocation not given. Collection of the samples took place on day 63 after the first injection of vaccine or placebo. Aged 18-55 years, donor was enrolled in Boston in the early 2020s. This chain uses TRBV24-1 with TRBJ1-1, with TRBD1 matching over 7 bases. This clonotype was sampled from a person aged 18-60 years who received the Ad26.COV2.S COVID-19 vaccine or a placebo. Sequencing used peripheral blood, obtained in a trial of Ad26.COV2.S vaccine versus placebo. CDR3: CATSDPLGQRITEAFF. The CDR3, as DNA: TGTGCCACCAGTGATCCACTGGGACAGAGGATCACTGAAGCTTTCTTT.